This T cell receptor beta chain emerged from a study of tumor-infiltrating lymphocytes in primary liver carcinoma. Co-extracted RNA and DNA came from around 20-30 mg of unsorted bulk tissue. Among the patients, all had chronic HBV infection and none had been treated. Every tumor was sampled at five separate regions. A constant-region primer served to make TCR beta cDNA from roughly 500 ng total RNA. Nested multiplex PCR, run for three rounds with slightly modified ARM-PCR, yielded TCR beta libraries. Researchers ran the first two PCR rounds for roughly 11 cycles each with TRBV1-TRBV30 forward primers and a C-beta reverse primer. One entry per CDR3 protein, called by TCRdb with MiXCR from the multiplex PCR reads. The sample holds roughly 190,000 distinct CDR3 sequences, roughly 80% seen once. Trimming cost V 4 bases and J 0 bases, with 18 bases left between them. The CDR3 spans 18 residues. The germline V gene encodes CDR1 KGHDR and CDR2 SFDVKD.

This clonotype originated in a man aged 35-49 years with primary liver carcinoma and hepatitis B virus infection. Material for sequencing was tumor tissue from primary liver carcinoma. The chain links TRBV24-1 to TRBJ2-1; D perhaps matches TRBD1 (6 bases). In DNA form, the CDR3 reads TGTGCCACCAGTGACCCTACGACAGGATCGAGCTCCTACAATGAGCAGTTCTTC. The encoded protein is CATSDPTTGSSSYNEQFF.